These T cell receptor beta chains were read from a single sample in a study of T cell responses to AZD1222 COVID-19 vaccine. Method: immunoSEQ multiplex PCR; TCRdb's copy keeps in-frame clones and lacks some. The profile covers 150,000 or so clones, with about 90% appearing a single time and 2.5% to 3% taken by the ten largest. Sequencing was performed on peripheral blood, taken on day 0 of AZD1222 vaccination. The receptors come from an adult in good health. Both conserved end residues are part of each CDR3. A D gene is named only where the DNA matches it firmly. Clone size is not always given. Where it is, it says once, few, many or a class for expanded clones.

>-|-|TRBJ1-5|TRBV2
CASSERGSNQPQHF
TGTGCCAGCAGTGAAAGGGGTAGCAATCAGCCCCAGCATTTT
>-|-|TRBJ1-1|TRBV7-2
CASSGVLGVGTEAFF
TGTGCCAGCAGCGGGGTTTTGGGGGTAGGCACTGAAGCTTTCTTT
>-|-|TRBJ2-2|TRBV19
CASEAQGNTGELFF
TGTGCCAGCGAAGCACAGGGGAACACCGGGGAGCTGTTTTTT
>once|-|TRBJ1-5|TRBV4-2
CASSQEGRQPQHF
TGTGCCAGCAGCCAAGAAGGGAGGCAGCCCCAGCATTTT
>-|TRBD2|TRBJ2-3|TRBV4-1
CASSQFPQRGSTDTQYF
TGCGCCAGCAGCCAATTTCCCCAGCGGGGTAGCACAGATACGCAGTATTTT
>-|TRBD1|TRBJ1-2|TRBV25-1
CASSGEAGGAYYGYTF
TGTGCCAGCAGTGGAGAGGCAGGGGGCGCTTACTATGGCTACACCTTC
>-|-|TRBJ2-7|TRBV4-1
CASSHPRGGGQGEQYF
TGCGCCAGCAGCCACCCCAGAGGAGGGGGGCAAGGGGAGCAGTACTTC
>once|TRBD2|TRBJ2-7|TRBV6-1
CASSGGTSGPLYEQYF
TGTGCCAGCAGTGGGGGGACTAGCGGCCCCCTCTACGAGCAGTACTTC
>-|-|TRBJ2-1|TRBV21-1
CASSLCGRRWNEQFF
TGTGCCAGCAGCCTCTGCGGGAGGAGGTGGAATGAGCAGTTCTTC
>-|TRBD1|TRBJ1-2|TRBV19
CASRTGGFVYGYTF
TGTGCCAGTAGGACAGGGGGGTTCGTCTATGGCTACACCTTC
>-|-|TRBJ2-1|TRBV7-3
CASSLGRGSYNEQFF
TGTGCCAGCAGCTTGGGCCGGGGCTCCTACAATGAGCAGTTCTTC
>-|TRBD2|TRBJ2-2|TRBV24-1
CATSSTSGIFDTGELFF
TGTGCCACCAGTTCGACTAGCGGGATATTTGACACCGGGGAGCTGTTTTTT
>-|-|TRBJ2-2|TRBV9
CASSPRGYGGGELFF
TGTGCCAGCAGCCCCCGGGGGTACGGTGGCGGGGAGCTGTTTTTT
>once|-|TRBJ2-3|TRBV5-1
CASSLNRAERDTQYF
TGCGCCAGCAGCTTGAACAGGGCTGAAAGAGATACGCAGTATTTT
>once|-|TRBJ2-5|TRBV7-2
CASSLSYGSGKIQETQYF
TGTGCCAGCAGCTTAAGTTACGGGTCTGGTAAAATACAAGAGACCCAGTACTTC
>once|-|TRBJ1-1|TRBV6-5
CASSYRSGAPNTEAFF
TGTGCCAGCAGTTATCGTTCAGGGGCCCCGAACACTGAAGCTTTCTTT
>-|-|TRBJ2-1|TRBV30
CAWSADSSVYGQFF
TGTGCCTGGAGTGCTGACAGTTCCGTGTATGGGCAGTTCTTC
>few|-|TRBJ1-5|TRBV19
CASRAPGGPFQPQHF
TGTGCCAGTAGAGCCCCGGGGGGGCCCTTTCAGCCCCAGCATTTT
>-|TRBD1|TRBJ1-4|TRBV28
CASSPRQGFNEKLFF
TGTGCCAGCAGTCCGAGACAGGGCTTTAATGAAAAACTGTTTTTT
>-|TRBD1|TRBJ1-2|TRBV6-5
CASNPYQDRDIGYTF
TGTGCCAGCAATCCCTACCAGGACAGGGACATTGGCTACACCTTC
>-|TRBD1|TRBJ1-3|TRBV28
CASNPSDRAGFGNTIYF
TGTGCCAGCAATCCATCGGACAGGGCTGGATTTGGAAACACCATATATTTT
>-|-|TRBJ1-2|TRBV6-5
CASSTGGRGGYTF
TGTGCCAGCAGTACGGGAGGCCGGGGAGGCTACACCTTC
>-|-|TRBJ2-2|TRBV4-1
CASSQDGRYTGELFF
TGCGCCAGCAGCCAAGATGGGCGCTACACCGGGGAGCTGTTTTTT
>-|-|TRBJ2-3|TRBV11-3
CASSLRSSTDTQYF
TGTGCCAGCAGCTTGCGGTCTAGCACAGATACGCAGTATTTT
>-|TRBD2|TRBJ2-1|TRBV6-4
CASSLVAGGVNEQFF
TGTGCCAGCAGTCTCGTAGCGGGGGGAGTTAATGAGCAGTTCTTC
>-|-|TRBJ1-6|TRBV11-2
CASSFRVMNSPLHF
TGTGCCAGCAGCTTCAGGGTTATGAATTCACCCCTCCACTTT
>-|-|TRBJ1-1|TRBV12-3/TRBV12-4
CASSFTSGF
TGTGCCAGCAGTTTTACCAGCGGATTT
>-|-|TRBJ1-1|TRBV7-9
CASRPFQGSEAFF
TGTGCCAGCAGACCATTCCAGGGTTCTGAAGCTTTCTTT
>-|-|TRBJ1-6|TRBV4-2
CASSPPGLNRNNSPLHF
TGTGCCAGCAGCCCTCCGGGACTCAACCGGAATAATTCACCCCTCCACTTT
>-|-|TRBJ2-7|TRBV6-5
CASSLTGTKTEQYF
TGTGCCAGCAGTCTAACAGGCACTAAAACCGAGCAGTACTTC
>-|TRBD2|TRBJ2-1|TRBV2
CASSEWGTKDSEQFF
TGTGCCAGCAGTGAATGGGGGACTAAAGATAGTGAGCAGTTCTTC
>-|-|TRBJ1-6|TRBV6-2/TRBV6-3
CASSAGAPLHF
TGTGCCAGCAGCGCAGGGGCACCCCTCCACTTT
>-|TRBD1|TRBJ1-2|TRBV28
CASSEPGQGRYGYTF
TGTGCCAGCAGTGAGCCGGGACAGGGACGTTATGGCTACACCTTC
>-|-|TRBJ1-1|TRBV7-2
CASSLHSMNTEAFF
TGTGCCAGCAGCTTACACAGCATGAACACTGAAGCTTTCTTT
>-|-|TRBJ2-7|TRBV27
CASSLGTGYEQYF
TGTGCCAGCAGTTTAGGGACCGGCTACGAGCAGTACTTC
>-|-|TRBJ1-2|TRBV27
CASSLALGDLGYTF
TGTGCCAGCAGTTTAGCCTTGGGCGATCTGGGCTACACCTTC